This TCR beta chain was captured by sequencing in a study of monozygotic twins with inflammatory bowel disease. Findings of the study overall: Patient-to-patient differences in immunosuppressive treatment may have added variability to the repertoires. Distinction of different T cell subtypes was not possible.

A remark on this clonotype: The antigen is undetermined.

This CDR3 is built from 17 residues. The germline V gene has CDR1 SGHTA and CDR2 FQGNSA. TCRdb processed the 5' RACE reads again and assigns one entry to each CDR3 protein, with no DNA. This sample's table reports more than 350,000 distinct CDR3 sequences. The sequenced material came from blood. V is TRBV7-2 and J is TRBJ2-3; TCRdb proposes TRBD1, but this gene call is untestable without DNA. The receptor was derived from a human donor with ulcerative colitis or Crohn's disease, or a healthy co-twin of an affected twin (not recorded which). CDR3 amino acids: CASSRTGGAFLTDTQYF.